This T cell receptor beta chain comes out of a study of T cell responses to AZD1222 COVID-19 vaccine. Overall study findings and caveats: The donor group comprised mostly white British people and more females; the analysis possibly underestimated clonal diversity. Nearly half of the spike-specific TCRs reportedly recognize variant regions that carry no mutations.

Assay: immunoSEQ multiplex PCR; the TCRdb copy retains only in-frame clones and omits some. The sample records about 93,000 clones, under 90% being singletons. Concerning this clone itself: Its antigen is undetermined.

Per germline, CDR1 SGHTA and CDR2 FQGTGA. V lost 2 bases to trimming and J lost 5 bases, with 11 bases between them. This CDR3 comprises 14 residues. This clonotype was obtained from an adult in good health. The rearrangement links TRBV7-3 to TRBJ2-3; possible D gene TRBD1, 6 bases. The material was peripheral blood, obtained on day 0 of MenACWY control vaccination. The CDR3 coding sequence is TGTGCCAGCAGCTTACCAGGGGCCGGAGATACGCAGTATTTT. It specifies CASSLPGAGDTQYF.